This TCR beta chain was captured in a study of blood T cell repertoires in COVID-19. Study at large: From the United States, Italy and Spain came samples of acute and convalescent COVID-19.

The table came from immunoSEQ multiplex PCR; TCRdb's copy has only in-frame clones and leaves some out. Of approximately 190,000 clones in the sample, approximately 81% were seen once. The germline V and J ends were trimmed by 6 bases and 4 bases, with 10 bases remaining between them. This CDR3 region has 13 residues. Germline V gene lookup returns CDR1 MGHDK and CDR2 SYGVNS. This sequence joins TRBV25-1 and TRBJ1-3; a weak D match, TRBD1 (5 bases). What was sequenced was peripheral blood. The sequence was collected from a human donor in a cohort sampled during active COVID-19. DNA of the CDR3: TGTGCCAGCAGGACAGATGAGGGAAACACCATATATTTT. Translated: CASRTDEGNTIYF.